This record covers a single T cell receptor (beta chain). Antigen specificity is unknown. The data were obtained in a study of response to subunit inactivated influenza vaccine. Broader study findings: Authors suggested each seasonal flu vaccination may recruit only limited numbers of new T cells.

TCRdb re-called the RT-PCR reads with MiXCR, one entry per CDR3 protein. The table shows about 240,000 distinct CDR3 sequences, with 12% occurring only once. This CDR3 spans 17 amino acids. Germline values: CDR1 DFQATT, CDR2 SNEGSKA (reference sequence). The germline V and J ends were trimmed by 3 bases and 0 bases, with 18 bases remaining between them. The clonotype comes from a man between 45 and 60 years old who received an inactivated influenza vaccine. Sequences were derived from non-naive T cells sorted from PBMCs, sampled 14 days before vaccination. The chain recombines TRBV20-1 with TRBJ2-1; weak D call: TRBD2 (5 bases). The CDR3 sequence: CSASLAFRVGSYNEQFF. DNA of the CDR3: TGCAGTGCTAGCCTAGCTTTTCGGGTAGGCTCCTACAATGAGCAGTTCTTC.